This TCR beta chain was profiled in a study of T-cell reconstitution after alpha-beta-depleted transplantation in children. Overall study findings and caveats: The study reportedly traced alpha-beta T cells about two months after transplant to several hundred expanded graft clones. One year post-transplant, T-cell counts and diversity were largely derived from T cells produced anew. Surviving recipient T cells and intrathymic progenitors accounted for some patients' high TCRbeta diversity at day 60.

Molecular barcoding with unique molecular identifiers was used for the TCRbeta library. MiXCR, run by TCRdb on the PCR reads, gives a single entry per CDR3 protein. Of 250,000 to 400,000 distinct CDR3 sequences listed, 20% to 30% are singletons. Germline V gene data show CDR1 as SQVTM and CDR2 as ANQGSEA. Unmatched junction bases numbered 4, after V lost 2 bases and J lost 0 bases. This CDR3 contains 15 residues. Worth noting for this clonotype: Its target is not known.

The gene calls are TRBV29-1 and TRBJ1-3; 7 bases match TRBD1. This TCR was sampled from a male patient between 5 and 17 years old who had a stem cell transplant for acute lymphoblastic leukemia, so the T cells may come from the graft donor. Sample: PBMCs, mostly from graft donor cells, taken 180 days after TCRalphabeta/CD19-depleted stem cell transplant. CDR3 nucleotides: TGCAGCGTTGAAACGGACAGGAACTCTGGAAACACCATATATTTT. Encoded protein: CSVETDRNSGNTIYF.